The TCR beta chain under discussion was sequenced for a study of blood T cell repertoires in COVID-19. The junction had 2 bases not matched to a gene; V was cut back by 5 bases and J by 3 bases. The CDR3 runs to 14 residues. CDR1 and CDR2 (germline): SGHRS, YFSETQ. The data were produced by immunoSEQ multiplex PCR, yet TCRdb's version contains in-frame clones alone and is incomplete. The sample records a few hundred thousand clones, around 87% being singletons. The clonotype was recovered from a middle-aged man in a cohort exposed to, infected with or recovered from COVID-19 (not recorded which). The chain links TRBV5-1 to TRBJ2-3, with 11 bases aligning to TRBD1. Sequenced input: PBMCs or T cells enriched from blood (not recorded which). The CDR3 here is CASRGQGATDTQYF. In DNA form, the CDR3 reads TGCGCCAGCAGAGGACAGGGGGCGACAGATACGCAGTATTTT.